This T cell receptor (beta chain) was identified during a study of identical twins. General observations from the study: Compared with unrelated sharing, twin-shared out-of-frame alpha sequences had more low-probability sequences. Invariant T cells like MAIT and iNKT could partly confound the zero-insertion analyses.

Of note for this clonotype: Its antigen is not known.

This CDR3 is 14 amino acids long. V was clipped by 6 bases and J by 3 bases; unmatched bases: 7. Germline V CDR1 and CDR2: SGDLS, YYNGEE. From the 5' RACE reads, TCRdb called clonotypes with MiXCR, one entry per CDR3 protein. The table includes some 710,000 distinct CDR3 sequences, 6% to 6.5% detected once. The chain uses TRBV9 and TRBJ2-7, with 9 bases aligning to TRBD2. The receptor comes from a man aged 18-30 years in good health. The source material was naive T cells sorted from blood. The CDR3 DNA is TGTGCCAGCAACTTTAGCGGGAGTTGCTACGAGCAGTACGTC. Translating gives CASNFSGSCYEQYV.